The clone carrying this T cell receptor beta chain appeared a single time. Its antigen is still unknown. This sample was included in a study of shared clonotypes between healthy human individuals. Study overall: The study enrolled a couple of women and a few men aged 18 to 49.

Study observations and caveats: Represented diversity, genetic and exposure-history alike, was limited by few donors.

The study enrolled healthy HIV-negative adults without recent acute infections or vaccinations as donors. The V end lost 0 bases, the J end lost 4 bases, and 10 bases lay between the germline ends. CDR3 length: 15 amino acids. CDR1 is MGHRA, CDR2 YSYEKL, per germline. Sequenced by immunoSEQ multiplex PCR; TCRdb stores in-frame clones only, minus some. The table includes fewer than 600,000 clones, 70% to 80% detected once. The receptor was derived from a woman in her 40s in good health. Some clones in this sample may be carry-over from other donors' samples. The source material was PBMCs. The V gene is TRBV4-1, the J gene TRBJ2-1; tentatively, D is TRBD2 (5 bases). DNA for the CDR3: TGCGCCAGCAGCCAAGATTACGGGATGTACAATGAGCAGTTCTTC. Protein product: CASSQDYGMYNEQFF.